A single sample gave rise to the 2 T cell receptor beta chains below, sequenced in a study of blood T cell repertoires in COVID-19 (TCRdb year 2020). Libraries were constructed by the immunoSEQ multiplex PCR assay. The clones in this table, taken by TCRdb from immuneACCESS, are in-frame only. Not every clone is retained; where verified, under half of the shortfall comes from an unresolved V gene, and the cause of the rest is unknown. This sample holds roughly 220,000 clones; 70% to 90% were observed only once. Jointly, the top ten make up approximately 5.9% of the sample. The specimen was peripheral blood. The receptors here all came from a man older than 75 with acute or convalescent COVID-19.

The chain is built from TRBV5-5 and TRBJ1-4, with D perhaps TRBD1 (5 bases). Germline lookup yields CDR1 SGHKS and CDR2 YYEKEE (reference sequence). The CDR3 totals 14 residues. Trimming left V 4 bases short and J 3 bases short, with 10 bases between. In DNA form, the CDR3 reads TGTGCCAGCAGCACGACAGTCCCTAATGAAAAACTGTTTTTT. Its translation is CASSTTVPNEKLFF. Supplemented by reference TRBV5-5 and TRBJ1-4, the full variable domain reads DAGVTQSPTHLIKTRGQQVTLRCSPISGHKSVSWYQQVLGQGPQFIFQYYEKEERGRGNFPDRFSARQFPNYSSELNVNALLLGDSALYLCASSTTVPNEKLFFGSGTQLSVL.

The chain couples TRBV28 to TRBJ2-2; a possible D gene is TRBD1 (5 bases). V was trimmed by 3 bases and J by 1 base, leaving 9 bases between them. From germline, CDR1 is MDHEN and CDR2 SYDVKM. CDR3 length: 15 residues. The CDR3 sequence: CASSLEQVNTGELFF. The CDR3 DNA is TGTGCCAGCAGTTTGGAACAGGTGAACACCGGGGAGCTGTTTTTT.